The rows below give T cell receptor beta chains drawn from one sample of a study of identical twins. TCRdb re-called the 5' RACE reads through MiXCR, storing one row per CDR3 protein. The sample comprises under 350,000 distinct CDR3 sequences, roughly 10% of which are singletons, and 7% to 8.5% rests with the top ten. The same sample was also used in a study of yellow fever vaccine responses in identical twins.

Sequences were obtained from CD8+ T cells sorted from blood. The receptor source for this set is a woman aged 18-29 years in good health. Each CDR3 is given with its conserved first and last residue. Each record gives: CDR3 protein, CDR3 DNA, clone size, V gene, D gene, J gene. A D gene is named only where the DNA matches it firmly. Expanded clones get a size class; other rows say once, few or many, or leave the size out.

CATSREGDGAGEQFF TGTGCCACCAGCAGAGAGGGCGACGGGGCGGGTGAGCAGTTCTTC . TRBV15 . TRBJ2-1
CSARDFEREFPYEQYF TGCAGTGCTAGAGATTTCGAGCGGGAGTTCCCCTACGAGCAGTACTTC once TRBV20-1 TRBD2 TRBJ2-7
CSVEEPGQETYEQYF TGCAGCGTTGAAGAACCGGGACAGGAGACCTACGAGCAGTACTTC . TRBV29-1 TRBD1 TRBJ2-7
CASSPLHSLDTQYF TGTGCCAGCAGCCCTCTCCATTCCCTAGATACGCAGTATTTT . TRBV7-2 . TRBJ2-3
CSATDRNSTDTQYF TGCAGTGCTACCGACAGGAATTCCACAGATACGCAGTATTTT few TRBV20-1 . TRBJ2-3
CASSWTGANEQFF TGTGCCAGCAGTTGGACAGGGGCGAATGAGCAGTTCTTC many TRBV6-6 TRBD1 TRBJ2-1
CASSNGVPDTQYF TGTGCCAGCAGCAACGGCGTACCCGATACGCAGTATTTT . TRBV11-3 . TRBJ2-3
CASSSPGGPGELFF TGTGCCAGCAGCTCTCCGGGGGGGCCCGGGGAGCTGTTTTTT many TRBV7-6 TRBD2 TRBJ2-2
CATSTGVSGNTIYF TGTGCCACCTCGACAGGGGTCTCTGGAAACACCATATATTTT . TRBV2 TRBD1 TRBJ1-3
CASSYSGGAYNEQFF TGTGCCAGCAGCTATAGCGGGGGGGCTTACAATGAGCAGTTCTTC . TRBV7-3 TRBD2 TRBJ2-1
CASSETPLDRDQPQHF TGTGCCAGCTCAGAGACTCCCCTGGACAGGGATCAGCCCCAGCATTTT few TRBV18 TRBD1 TRBJ1-5
CATADIHTDTQHF TGTGCCACCGCGGACATCCACACAGATACGCAGCATTTT . TRBV7-8 . TRBJ1-5
CASSELGTVQFQETQYF TGTGCCAGCAGTGAACTAGGGACCGTTCAATTCCAAGAGACCCAGTACTTC many TRBV25-1 . TRBJ2-5